This T cell receptor (beta chain) was profiled in a study of T cell clonality in common variable immunodeficiency. Blood samples were heparinized, about 4.5 to 8.5 ml per donor. This clone was detected many times. The CDR3 end lies 3 residues beyond the end of the read and is filled in from the germline J gene. Generated by immunoSEQ multiplex PCR, the TCRdb table keeps only in-frame clones and is missing some. The sample yields fewer than 75,000 clones, without any singletons. Germline V CDR1 and CDR2: MGHRA, YSYEKL. This CDR3 region has 14 residues. Trimming at V came to 1 base and at J to 3 bases, leaving 1 base not matched to a gene.

The sequencing input was peripheral blood mononuclear cells. This chain connects TRBV4-1 to TRBJ2-7; 9 bases align to TRBD1. This clonotype originated in a person between 18 and 69 years old in good health. CDR3 residues: CASSQGQGVYEQYF. CDR3 DNA (partial): TGCGCCAGCAGCCAAGGACAGGGGGTCTACGAG.